This passage covers 22 T cell receptor beta chains from one sample sequenced in a study of PD-1 blockade in classical Hodgkin lymphoma. Assay: immunoSEQ multiplex PCR; the TCRdb copy retains only in-frame clones and omits some. There are tens of thousands of clones in the sample; roughly nine tenths occur only once, and approximately 3% lies in the top ten. Specified time point: cycle 4 day 1 (C4D1), after 5 to 7 weeks of nivolumab. All patients relapsed after autologous stem cell transplantation, and brentuximab vedotin exposure varied. The sequencing used peripheral blood mononuclear cells (PBMCs), collected before the fourth cycle of nivolumab. These receptors originate from a human donor with classical Hodgkin lymphoma.

The genes are TRBV5-6 and TRBJ1-3, with D possibly TRBD1 on 5 matching bases. Per germline, CDR1 SGHDT and CDR2 YYEEEE. With 4 bases removed from V and 4 bases from J, the gap between germline ends came to 9 bases. This CDR3 comprises 13 residues. The CDR3 protein is CASSAGVGNTIYF. As DNA, the CDR3 is TGTGCCAGCAGCGCGGGGGTCGGAAACACCATATATTTT.

The chain is built from TRBV2 and TRBJ2-1, with unresolved D. Germline V gene sequence: CDR1 SNHLY, CDR2 FYNNEI. The V and J ends lost 7 bases and 2 bases respectively, with 9 bases between them. The CDR3 has 13 residues. The CDR3 sequence is CASTYGPYNEQFF. The CDR3 DNA follows: TGTGCCAGCACTTACGGGCCCTACAATGAGCAGTTCTTC.

This clone appeared a single time. The V gene is TRBV5-1, the J gene TRBJ1-1; D is ambiguous. Per the germline V gene, CDR1 is SGHRS and CDR2 is YFSETQ. V shed 0 bases and J shed 5 bases, with 11 bases lying between them. The CDR3 loop spans 14 amino acids. The CDR3 sequence: CASSLGTLGTEAFF. CDR3 sequence (DNA): TGCGCCAGCAGCTTGGGGACCTTGGGGACTGAAGCTTTCTTT.

The table lists this clone with a few counts. J is TRBJ2-7 and V is TRBV5-8; the match to TRBD1 covers 9 bases. The CDR3 extends over 15 amino acids. The trim removed 3 bases at V and 2 bases at J, leaving 6 bases unmatched. Germline V lookup: CDR1 SGHTS, CDR2 YDEGEE. This chain's CDR3 is CASSSGTGTTYEQYF. CDR3 nucleotides: TGTGCCAGCAGCTCCGGGACAGGGACCACCTACGAGCAGTACTTC.

This clone was recorded once. This chain connects TRBV19 to TRBJ2-7; tentative D call: TRBD1 (6 bases). Looked up from germline, CDR1 is LNHDA and CDR2 is SQIVND (reference sequence). Trimming pared 3 bases from V and 4 bases from J, leaving 19 bases between. CDR3 length: 16 amino acids. DNA of the CDR3: TGTGCCAGTAGTATTACCGGGACACGTACGAATTACGAGCAGTACTTC. It codes for CASSITGTRTNYEQYF.

Here the CDR3 reads CSVDGPADTTNYGYTF. The CDR3 DNA follows: TGCAGCGTAGATGGACCCGCCGATACTACTAACTATGGCTACACCTTC. The J gene is TRBJ1-2, the V gene TRBV29-1; D is undetermined. Germline lookup yields CDR1 SQVTM and CDR2 ANQGSEA. V dropped 6 bases and J dropped 0 bases, with 20 bases sitting between them. This CDR3 is built from 16 residues.

V usage is TRBV30 and J usage is TRBJ1-5; D gene ambiguous. The V end was cut by 4 bases, the J end by 2 bases, with 6 bases between. From germline, CDR1 is GTSNPN and CDR2 SVGIG (reference sequence). The CDR3 has 12 residues. The DNA for the CDR3 is TGTGCCTGGAATAACGGCAATCAGCCCCAGCATTTT. It encodes CAWNNGNQPQHF.

The V call is TRBV9, the J call TRBJ2-1; 14 bases line up with TRBD2. CDR1 and CDR2 from the germline V gene are SGDLS and YYNGEE. Unmatched junction bases numbered 10, after V lost 4 bases and J lost 7 bases. This CDR3 has 17 amino acids. The CDR3 here is CASSLPGLAGVANEQFF. Here the CDR3 DNA reads TGTGCCAGCAGCCTCCCGGGACTAGCGGGGGTCGCAAATGAGCAGTTCTTC.

This chain connects TRBV25-1 to TRBJ2-7, with TRBD1 as a possible D gene (5 bases). Germline values: CDR1 MGHDK, CDR2 SYGVNS. Trimming shortened V by 3 bases and J by 3 bases, and 12 bases separated the two germline ends. There are 14 residues in the CDR3. This chain's CDR3 is CASSDPGPYYEQYF. The CDR3 DNA sequence: TGTGCCAGCAGTGATCCAGGGCCCTACTACGAGCAGTACTTC.

V and J are TRBV19 and TRBJ2-3; D remains unclear. This CDR3 has 14 residues. V lost 2 bases and J 6 bases, leaving 12 bases between the germline ends. CDR1 LNHDA and CDR2 SQIVND come from the germline V gene (reference sequence). The CDR3 DNA follows: TGTGCCAGTAGTATATCTTTCCCCCCCGATACGCAGTATTTT. Translated: CASSISFPPDTQYF. Complete variable domain (other parts from reference TRBV19 and TRBJ2-3): DGGITQSPKYLFRKEGQNVTLSCEQNLNHDAMYWYRQDPGQGLRLIYYSQIVNDFQKGDIAEGYSVSREKKESFPLTVTSAQKNPTAFYLCASSISFPPDTQYFGPGTRLTVL.

V and J are TRBV9 and TRBJ2-5; 9 bases line up with TRBD2. Per the germline V gene, CDR1 is SGDLS and CDR2 is YYNGEE. J gave up 1 base and V 0 bases, and 4 bases lay outside the gene matches. The CDR3 covers 16 residues. The CDR3 sequence: CASSVDAGGGQETQYF. DNA for the CDR3: TGTGCCAGCAGCGTAGATGCGGGGGGGGGCCAAGAGACCCAGTACTTC. The full variable domain, completed using reference TRBV9 and TRBJ2-5, is DSGVTQTPKHLITATGQRVTLRCSPRSGDLSVYWYQQSLDQGLQFLIQYYNGEERAKGNILERFSAQQFPDLHSELNLSSLELGDSALYFCASSVDAGGGQETQYFGPGTRLLVL.

This CDR3 reads CASSEAQIWADSLTYGYTF. CDR3 DNA sequence: TGTGCCAGCAGTGAAGCGCAGATCTGGGCGGACAGCTTAACCTATGGCTACACCTTC. The chain employs TRBV6-1 and TRBJ1-2, with D tentatively TRBD1 (6 bases). With 0 bases removed from V and 4 bases from J, the gap between germline ends came to 24 bases. Germline V gene data show CDR1 as MNHNS and CDR2 as SASEGT. The CDR3 totals 19 residues.

CDR3 coding DNA: TGCGCCAGCAGCAACTCCCCAACTAGCGGGGGGGCCGATGAGACCCAGTACTTC. Translating it yields CASSNSPTSGGADETQYF. The chain couples TRBV5-1 to TRBJ2-5, with 13 positions matching TRBD2. The V and J ends lost 4 bases and 5 bases, in that order; junction bases with no gene match: 14. The germline V gene has CDR1 SGHRS and CDR2 YFSETQ. The CDR3 consists of 18 residues.

The V gene is TRBV13, the J gene TRBJ2-7; the match to TRBD1 covers 9 bases. Per germline, CDR1 PRHDT and CDR2 FYEKMQ (reference sequence). This CDR3 is 18 amino acids long. The V gene end was trimmed by 0 bases and the J gene end by 5 bases; junction bases not matched to a gene: 14. CDR3 nucleotide sequence: TGTGCCAGCAGCTTAGGGATTATAATTGGGACAGGGTTCAACGAGCAGTACTTC. The encoded protein is CASSLGIIIGTGFNEQYF. Filled out from reference TRBV13 and TRBJ2-7, the complete variable domain reads AAGVIQSPRHLIKEKRETATLKCYPIPRHDTVYWYQQGPGQDPQFLISFYEKMQSDKGSIPDRFSAQQFSDYHSELNMSSLELGDSALYFCASSLGIIIGTGFNEQYFGPGTRLTVT.

This chain uses TRBV7-3 with TRBJ2-3; perhaps D is TRBD1 or TRBD2 (5 bases each). Germline CDR1 and CDR2: SGHTA and FQGTGA. Trimming pared 5 bases from V and 0 bases from J, leaving 15 bases between. The CDR3 is made up of 16 amino acids. CDR3 sequence: CASSRPGPKSTDTQYF. The CDR3 DNA reads as TGTGCCAGCAGCCGGCCGGGACCGAAAAGCACAGATACGCAGTATTTT.

The rearrangement uses TRBV7-6 and TRBJ1-2; TRBD1 is a possible D gene (5 bases). The germline V gene encodes CDR1 SGHVS and CDR2 FNYEAQ. Trimming took off 1 base at V and 8 bases at J, with 11 bases between the two ends. CDR3 length equals 13 residues. The CDR3: CASSLEQGRGYTF. CDR3 sequence (DNA): TGTGCCAGCAGCTTAGAGCAGGGAAGAGGCTACACCTTC.

This clone was seen once. V gene TRBV6-1 combines with J gene TRBJ2-7; 8 bases are a match to TRBD1. Germline trimming cut 4 bases from V and 4 bases from J; bases unmatched to any gene: 0. The germline gives CDR1 MNHNS, CDR2 SASEGT. The CDR3 is 12 amino acids. For the CDR3, the DNA is TGTGCCAGCAGTGGACAGGGGTACGAGCAGTACTTC. Its protein product is CASSGQGYEQYF.

The V and J genes are TRBV6-6 and TRBJ1-1, with no clear D. This CDR3 is built from 13 residues. The V end lost 0 bases, the J end lost 4 bases, and 6 bases lay between the germline ends. Germline V gives CDR1 MNHNY, CDR2 SVGAGI (reference sequence). DNA of the CDR3: TGTGCCAGCAGTTACTCGATAGGCACTGAAGCTTTCTTT. This translates into CASSYSIGTEAFF.

The count of this clone is one. The J gene is TRBJ1-4, the V gene TRBV5-1; 9 bases match TRBD1. Per the germline V gene, CDR1 is SGHRS and CDR2 is YFSETQ. The V segment lost 1 base and the J segment 7 bases; nucleotides outside the gene matches: 2. This CDR3 region has 14 residues. CDR3 sequence: CASSLKTGGEKLFF. CDR3 nucleotides: TGCGCCAGCAGCTTGAAGACAGGGGGTGAAAAACTGTTTTTT.

The V gene is TRBV19, the J gene TRBJ1-2; 7 bases line up with TRBD1. This CDR3 has 16 amino acids. The germline V gene encodes CDR1 LNHDA and CDR2 SQIVND (reference sequence). V shed 4 bases, J shed 3 bases, and the junction held 11 bases outside the gene matches. The DNA for the CDR3 is TGTGCCAGTAGTACAATCCCGGGACAGTTTGACTATGGCTACACCTTC. Protein sequence: CASSTIPGQFDYGYTF.

The V call is TRBV5-6, the J call TRBJ2-3; 9 positions agree with TRBD1. J lost 5 bases, V lost 4 bases, and 11 bases had no gene match. From germline, CDR1 is SGHDT and CDR2 YYEEEE. The CDR3 consists of 16 residues. CDR3 DNA: TGTGCCAGCAGCCATACAGGGGGCGCATCGAGAGATACGCAGTATTTT. Its protein product is CASSHTGGASRDTQYF.

This clone occurred once. The chain couples TRBV9 to TRBJ2-5, with TRBD2 as a possible D gene (6 bases). Germline loops: CDR1 SGDLS, CDR2 YYNGEE. The V gene lost 2 bases and the J gene lost 2 bases, with 13 bases spanning the gap. CDR3 length: 15 residues. The CDR3: CASSVMPGRQETQYF. In DNA, the CDR3 is TGTGCCAGCAGCGTGATGCCAGGGAGGCAAGAGACCCAGTACTTC.